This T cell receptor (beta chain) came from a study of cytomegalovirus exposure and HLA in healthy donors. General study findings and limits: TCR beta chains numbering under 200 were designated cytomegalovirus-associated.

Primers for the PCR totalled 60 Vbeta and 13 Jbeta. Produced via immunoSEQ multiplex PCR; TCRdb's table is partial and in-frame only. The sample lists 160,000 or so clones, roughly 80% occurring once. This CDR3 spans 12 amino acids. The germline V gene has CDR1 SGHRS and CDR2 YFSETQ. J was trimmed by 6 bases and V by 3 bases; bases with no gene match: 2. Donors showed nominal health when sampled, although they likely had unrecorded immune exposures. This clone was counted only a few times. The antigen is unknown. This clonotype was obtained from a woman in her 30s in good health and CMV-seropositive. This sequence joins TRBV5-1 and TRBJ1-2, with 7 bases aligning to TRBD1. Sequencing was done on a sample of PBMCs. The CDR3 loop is CASSSGTDGYTF. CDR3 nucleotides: TGCGCCAGCAGCTCCGGGACAGATGGCTACACCTTC.